A selection of T cell receptor beta chains follows, all from one sample in a study of identical twins. TCRdb passed the 5' RACE reads through MiXCR, listing each CDR3 protein once. Of just over 450,000 distinct CDR3 sequences listed, approximately 14% are singletons. Separately, the same data were catalogued under a study of yellow fever vaccine responses in identical twins.

Sequencing was carried out using CD4+ T cells sorted from blood. Source of these receptors: a young woman in good health. The conserved cysteine and the conserved F or W are not part of the CDR3 here. The order of the fields is V gene, clone size, CDR3 protein. Size values are once, few and many counts, or a class for expanded clones, and some rows have none.

v_gene: TRBV15; abundance: few; CDR3aa: ATSRESSSNEQF
v_gene: TRBV11-1; abundance: NA; CDR3aa: ASSSGLQGTQY
v_gene: TRBV6-2/TRBV6-3; abundance: few; CDR3aa: ASSYATAGPIKTTDTQY
v_gene: TRBV29-1; abundance: NA; CDR3aa: SAIPSSGSIYEQY
v_gene: TRBV28; abundance: NA; CDR3aa: ASSPTSQGISNQPQH
v_gene: TRBV29-1; abundance: NA; CDR3aa: SVEGLVVETQY
v_gene: TRBV29-1; abundance: few; CDR3aa: SVVRGAETQY
v_gene: TRBV5-1; abundance: few; CDR3aa: ASSWGLDSYEQY
v_gene: TRBV12-3/TRBV12-4; abundance: NA; CDR3aa: ASSPRAGVLGTQY
v_gene: TRBV6-2/TRBV6-3; abundance: NA; CDR3aa: ASSYSKGSAKNIQY
v_gene: TRBV10-3; abundance: NA; CDR3aa: AISAGLADYEQY
v_gene: TRBV6-5; abundance: NA; CDR3aa: ASSYGVPRNYGYT
v_gene: TRBV29-1; abundance: few; CDR3aa: SVTGGLGDVNEQF
v_gene: TRBV11-2; abundance: NA; CDR3aa: ASSFVGQPYNEQF
v_gene: TRBV7-3; abundance: NA; CDR3aa: ASSQRTGGTDTQY
v_gene: TRBV6-5; abundance: few; CDR3aa: ASSYKPTGGSEQY